The source of this T cell receptor (beta chain) is a study of T cell responses to AZD1222 COVID-19 vaccine. Study information: Researchers grouped second doses given at about 4 or about 12 weeks into one pool. Study results and limitations: Baseline antibody screening turned up just six seropositive AZD1222 recipients. Donors skewed white British and female; clonal diversity was possibly underestimated.

Some clones are missing from TCRdb's copy, which holds only in-frame ones; the method was immunoSEQ multiplex PCR. The profile shows approximately 130,000 clones, approximately 93% of them singletons. This CDR3 is 15 amino acids long. V lost 3 bases, J lost 4 bases, and 9 bases stayed unmatched. In germline, CDR1 is SGHNT, CDR2 YYREEE (reference sequence). As to this clone: The antigen is not known.

The starting material was peripheral blood, obtained on day 0 of AZD1222 vaccination. The rearrangement uses TRBV5-4 and TRBJ1-1; 7 positions agree with TRBD1. This TCR came from an adult in good health. For the CDR3, the DNA is TGTGCCAGCAGCTCTACAGGGGCTAGGGGCACTGAAGCTTTCTTT. Encoded protein: CASSSTGARGTEAFF. Full variable domain (remainder filled in from reference TRBV5-4 and TRBJ1-1): ETGVTQSPTHLIKTRGQQVTLRCSSQSGHNTVSWYQQALGQGPQFIFQYYREEENGRGNFPPRFSGLQFPNYSSELNVNALELDDSALYLCASSSTGARGTEAFFGQGTRLTVV.